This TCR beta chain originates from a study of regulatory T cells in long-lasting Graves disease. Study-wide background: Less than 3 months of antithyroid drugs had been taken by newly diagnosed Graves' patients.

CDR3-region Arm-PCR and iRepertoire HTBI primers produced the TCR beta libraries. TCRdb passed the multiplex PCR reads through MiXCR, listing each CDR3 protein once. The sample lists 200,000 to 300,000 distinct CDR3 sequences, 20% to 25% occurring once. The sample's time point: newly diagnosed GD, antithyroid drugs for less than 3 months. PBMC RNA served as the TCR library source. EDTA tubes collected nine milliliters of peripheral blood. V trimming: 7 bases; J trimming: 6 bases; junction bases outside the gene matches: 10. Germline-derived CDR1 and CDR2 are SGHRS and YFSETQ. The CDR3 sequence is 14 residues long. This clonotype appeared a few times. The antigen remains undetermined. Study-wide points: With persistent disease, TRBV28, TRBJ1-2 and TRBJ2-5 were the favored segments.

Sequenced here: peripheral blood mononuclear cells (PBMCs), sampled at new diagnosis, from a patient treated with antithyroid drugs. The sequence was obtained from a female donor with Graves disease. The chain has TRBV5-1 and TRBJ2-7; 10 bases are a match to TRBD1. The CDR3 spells CASSGQGVRFEQYF. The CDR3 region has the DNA TGCGCCAGCTCCGGACAGGGGGTAAGGTTCGAGCAGTACTTC.